This T cell receptor beta chain stems from a study of shared clonotypes between healthy human individuals. The CDR3 has 15 residues. Germline lookup yields CDR1 SGHTA and CDR2 FQGTGA. V was cut by 5 bases and J by 8 bases, with 19 bases left in between. Everyone who donated was a Caucasian adult who lived in Nashville, Tennessee. Regarding the study as a whole: Some naive CD4 clonotypes, around 5%, turned up in common across a handful of donors. Clonotypes not shared had lower generation probabilities than those common to all four donors.

This clone was counted a single time. The antigen remains undetermined. Original processing methods: ImmunoSEQ output held junction-only sequences without quality scores, so filtering differed. The repertoire was sequenced with immunoSEQ multiplex PCR; TCRdb's copy has only in-frame clones and lacks some. V and J calls and clone size are given by that table; D and trimming were obtained from the DNA. The table lists roughly 1,600,000 clones, 98% to 99% of them singletons. The chain couples TRBV7-3 to TRBJ2-1; possibly TRBD2 for D (6 bases). This clonotype was obtained from a man under 40 in good health. The sequencing sample was made of naive CD4+ T cells sorted from blood. Indicated subset: CD45RA+ positively selected. In DNA, the CDR3 is TGTGCCAGCAGCCTCTACCATCGGGGGACCCATGAGCAGTTCTTC. Translated, it gives CASSLYHRGTHEQFF.